This TCR beta chain was obtained from a study of T-cell memory formation after mild COVID-19 (dated by TCRdb to about 2021). Regarding the complete study: TCR sequence clusters from the two donors were largely donor specific. In two donors, T-cell clones that expanded and contracted after mild COVID-19 were followed by sequencing TCRalpha and TCRbeta repertoires longitudinally. The cohort comprised two young, previously healthy adult volunteers, one female and one male.

The paper's findings and limits, for the study overall: From day 15 to 85, contracting clones showed balanced CD4/CD8 phenotypes, whereas a second wave of clones that expanded from day 15 to 37 leaned towards CD4+. Only two mild cases were covered in the study, and larger cohorts including severe cases with pre-infection samples were considered necessary. Some responding clones were detected in pre-infection memory, which suggested that pre-existing cross-reactive memory T cells had joined the SARS-CoV-2 response. Contracting CD4+ clones were found mainly in CM and EM memory subsets, while CD8+ clones were enriched in EMRA. SARS-CoV-2 specificity of the second-wave clones peaking on day 37 was not confirmed.

From cysteine to phenylalanine, the CDR3 is 16 amino acids long. Solely the CDR3 DNA is kept, with 48 bases framed from the first base. CDR1 and CDR2 are read off the germline V gene (reference sequence) as LNHDA and SQIVND. Between the V and J ends, shortened by 5 bases and 2 bases respectively, the junction contains 18 bases. Ficoll-Paque density gradient centrifugation was used to isolate PBMCs. Remarks on this clonotype: Its antigen remains unidentified. The input lacks base qualities; no much larger clone sits a single base away.

Sequencing relied on an Illumina NovaSeq 6000. TCRalpha and TCRbeta cDNA libraries were built by 5'RACE with constant-segment primers, adding sample barcodes and unique molecular identifiers. RNA was extracted from every sample with Trizol reagent. The libraries were amplified in two PCR steps, and the second step added a second sample barcode and Illumina TruSeq adapters. Sequencing of libraries was performed on an Illumina NovaSeq with 2 x 150 bp paired-end reads. Per the source publication's procedure: Demultiplexing of reads and collapsing into UMI-guided consensus sequences were performed with migec v1.2.7. With mixcr v2.1.11, UMI consensuses were aligned to TRA and TRB V and J templates and assembled into clonotypes. A clonotype was counted as expanded or contracted only if both edgeR and NoisET called the change significant, with noise models trained on biological replicates. For edgeR calls, the thresholds were a false discovery rate-adjusted p below 0.01 and a log2 fold-change of 1. As an exploratory analysis of dynamics, max-normalized trajectories of the 1000 most abundant clonotypes were examined with PCA combined with hierarchical clustering. The CD4 or CD8 phenotype of responding clones was assigned using the separately sequenced CD4+ and CD8+ repertoires. The public sequencing data were trimmed at Q25 with fastp and processed into clonotypes with MiXCR by TCRdb, which kept only in-frame beta chains. Every CDR3 protein is listed once, alongside the most common genes and DNA of its rows. The V and J calls were determined by TCRdb, not by the authors. For this sample the table gives a few hundred thousand distinct CDR3 sequences, of which 20% to 25% were detected only once. The ten largest clones capture around 20% of the sample.

The chain was built from TRBV19 and TRBJ1-2; TRBD1 is possibly the D segment (5 matching bases). The TCR sequence derives from a young man who had mild COVID-19 (a few samples of this study predate the infection). The sample titles of this study are shuffled in the database, so cell type and time point are left out; the donor was told from shared clones. The material sequenced was PBMCs or a T cell subset sorted from them (not recorded which). At the DNA level, the sequence is TGTGCCAGTAGTCCACCCCCTCCGGGACGGAACTATGGCTACACCTTC. It encodes CASSPPPPGRNYGYTF.